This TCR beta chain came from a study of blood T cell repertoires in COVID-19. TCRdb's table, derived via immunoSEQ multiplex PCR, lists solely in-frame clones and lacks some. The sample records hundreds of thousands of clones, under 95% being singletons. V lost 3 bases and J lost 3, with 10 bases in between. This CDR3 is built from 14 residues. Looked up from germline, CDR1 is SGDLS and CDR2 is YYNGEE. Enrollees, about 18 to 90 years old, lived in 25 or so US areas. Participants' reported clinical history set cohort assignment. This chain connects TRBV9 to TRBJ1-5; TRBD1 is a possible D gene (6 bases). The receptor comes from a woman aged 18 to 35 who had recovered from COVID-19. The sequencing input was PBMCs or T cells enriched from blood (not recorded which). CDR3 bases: TGTGCCAGCAGCGCCGGACAGATCAATCAGCCCCAGCATTTT. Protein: CASSAGQINQPQHF.